These 15 T cell receptor beta chains were sequenced from one sample in a study of T cells in tuberculosis. The sample's time point: new active TB diagnosis, blood taken before or within 7 days of starting treatment. The assay was immunoSEQ multiplex PCR, and TCRdb's table has in-frame clones only and misses some. Seen here are about 40,000 clones, 94% observed once, and the top ten hold 3.5% to 5%. Sequencing used PBMCs, obtained at tuberculosis diagnosis. The receptors were sampled from an adult with tuberculosis.

The chain uses TRBV4-2 and TRBJ2-2; 13 bases are a match to TRBD2. The V and J ends lost 3 bases and 6 bases, in that order; junction bases with no gene match: 10. The CDR3 contains 18 residues. Per germline, CDR1 LGHNA and CDR2 YNFKEQ. The CDR3 region has the DNA TGTGCCAGCAGCCATCTAAGACTAGCGGGGGGTGTCGCCGGGGAGCTGTTTTTT. The encoded protein is CASSHLRLAGGVAGELFF.

This sequence joins TRBV5-1 and TRBJ1-6; 7 bases agree with TRBD1. This CDR3 is 19 amino acids long. The germline V gene has CDR1 SGHRS and CDR2 YFSETQ. V dropped 4 bases and J dropped 0; count of bases not matched to a gene: 13. CDR3 DNA: TGCGCCAGCAGCCCGCAGAGCCGGACAGGTCCCTCCTATAATTCACCCCTCCACTTT. Its translation: CASSPQSRTGPSYNSPLHF.

The rearrangement uses TRBV27 and TRBJ2-5; TRBD1 aligns across 7 bases. This CDR3 is built from 16 residues. The germline V gene has CDR1 MNHEY and CDR2 SMNVEV (reference sequence). Trimming took 5 bases from V and 4 from J; bases not matched to a gene: 13. The CDR3 loop is CASSPRDRYRGETQYF. The CDR3 DNA follows: TGTGCCAGCAGTCCCCGGGACAGATATAGGGGAGAGACCCAGTACTTC.

V and J are TRBV12-5 and TRBJ2-1; D is ambiguous. The CDR3 is made up of 12 amino acids. Trimming took 0 bases from V and 9 from J, leaving 6 bases between them. Germline loops: CDR1 LGHNT, CDR2 FRNRAP. CDR3 protein: CASGLVRSEQFF. As DNA, the CDR3 is TGTGCTAGTGGTTTGGTACGGAGTGAGCAGTTCTTC.

The chain links TRBV9 to TRBJ1-6; the D is unclear. CDR1 is SGDLS and CDR2 is YYNGEE in the germline V gene. CDR3 length: 14 amino acids. V was clipped by 4 bases and J by 5 bases, with 10 bases between them. The CDR3 protein is CASSRVVDNSPLHF. CDR3 sequence (DNA): TGTGCCAGCAGCCGGGTCGTGGATAATTCACCCCTCCACTTT. Combining the CDR3 with reference TRBV9 and TRBJ1-6 gives the whole variable domain DSGVTQTPKHLITATGQRVTLRCSPRSGDLSVYWYQQSLDQGLQFLIQYYNGEERAKGNILERFSAQQFPDLHSELNLSSLELGDSALYFCASSRVVDNSPLHFGNGTRLTVT.

To note about this clone: Different DNA sequences within this sample yield the same CDR3. The chain is built from TRBV5-1 and TRBJ1-5; a weak D match, TRBD1 (6 bases). The germline gives CDR1 SGHRS, CDR2 YFSETQ. This CDR3 spans 15 amino acids. Trimming left V 0 bases short and J 0 bases short, with 7 bases between. CDR3 DNA sequence: TGCGCCAGCAGCTTGGAGGGGGATAGCAATCAGCCCCAGCATTTT. Residues: CASSLEGDSNQPQHF.

This rearrangement joins TRBV30 to TRBJ1-2; possible D gene TRBD1, 6 bases. The CDR3 runs to 15 residues. Germline loops: CDR1 GTSNPN, CDR2 SVGIG (reference sequence). V lost 5 bases and J 2 bases, leaving 18 bases between the germline ends. CDR3 coding DNA: TGTGCCTGGTACGGAGAAGGACAGCCCAACTATGGCTACACCTTC. Encoded protein: CAWYGEGQPNYGYTF.

This chain joins TRBV5-1 and TRBJ1-5, with D perhaps TRBD1 (5 bases). Germline V CDR1 and CDR2: SGHRS, YFSETQ. Deletions cut 0 bases from V and 6 bases from J, with 10 bases between. The CDR3 spans 14 residues. CDR3 DNA: TGCGCCAGCAGCTTGGCAGGGATGGGTCAGCCCCAGCATTTT. Its translation: CASSLAGMGQPQHF.

The CDR3 here is CASSLYSASRLYEQYF. Written as DNA, the CDR3 is TGTGCCAGCAGCCTATATAGCGCGTCACGTCTCTACGAGCAGTACTTC. The chain employs TRBV5-8 and TRBJ2-7; D is perhaps TRBD2 (5 bases). The CDR3 contains 16 residues. Germline CDR1 is SGHTS and CDR2 is YDEGEE. Trimming took off 4 bases at V and 3 bases at J, with 20 bases between the two ends.

Here the CDR3 reads CASSQERGTEAFF. In nucleotides, the CDR3 is TGTGCCAGCAGCCAAGAACGGGGCACTGAAGCTTTCTTT. The rearrangement joins TRBV6-6 to TRBJ1-1; D is ambiguous. V was clipped by 6 bases and J by 4 bases, with 12 bases between them. CDR3 length: 13 amino acids. The V gene's germline CDR1 is MNHNY and CDR2 SVGAGI (reference sequence).

This chain connects TRBV15 to TRBJ1-3, with no clear D. CDR1 LNHNV and CDR2 YYDKDF come from the germline V gene (reference sequence). V dropped 0 bases and J dropped 0 bases, with 9 bases sitting between them. The CDR3 extends over 16 amino acids. This CDR3 is CATSRDPLGSGNTIYF. For the CDR3, the DNA is TGTGCCACCAGCAGAGACCCGCTCGGCTCTGGAAACACCATATATTTT.

The chain has TRBV6-6 and TRBJ2-6; the D is unclear. Looked up from germline, CDR1 is MNHNY and CDR2 is SVGAGI (reference sequence). The CDR3 loop spans 13 amino acids. Trimming cost V 3 bases and J 9 bases, with 9 bases left between them. Here the CDR3 DNA reads TGTGCCAGCAGTTATAGAGGCAACAACGTCCTGACTTTC. It codes for CASSYRGNNVLTF.

The chain carries TRBV4-1 and TRBJ1-1, with D maybe TRBD1 (5 bases). CDR1 MGHRA and CDR2 YSYEKL come from the germline V gene. The V gene lost 3 bases and the J gene lost 1 base, with 9 bases spanning the gap. This CDR3 has 14 residues. For the CDR3, the DNA is TGCGCCAGCAGCCAGTACACAGGGAACACTGAAGCTTTCTTT. Its translation: CASSQYTGNTEAFF.

The rearrangement uses TRBV12-5 and TRBJ1-6; D call uncertain. The length of the CDR3 is 15 residues. Germline lookup yields CDR1 LGHNT and CDR2 FRNRAP. V lost 6 bases to trimming and J lost 11 bases, with 20 bases between them. Written as DNA, the CDR3 is TGTGCTAGTGGCTATGGGGAGGGCAGATACGCACCCCTCCACTTT. It yields the protein CASGYGEGRYAPLHF.

The chain carries TRBV14 and TRBJ1-1; a weak D match, TRBD1 (5 bases). Germline assignment: CDR1 SGHDN and CDR2 FVKESK. The CDR3 covers 15 residues. The germline V and J ends were trimmed by 3 bases and 0 bases, with 11 bases remaining between them. The CDR3 DNA follows: TGTGCCAGCAGCCACGGGGGACTTATGAACACTGAAGCTTTCTTT. It encodes CASSHGGLMNTEAFF. The whole variable domain, filled in from reference TRBV14 and TRBJ1-1, reads EAGVTQFPSHSVIEKGQTVTLRCDPISGHDNLYWYRRVMGKEIKFLLHFVKESKQDESGMPNNRFLAERTGGTYSTLKVQPAELEDSGVYFCASSHGGLMNTEAFFGQGTRLTVV.